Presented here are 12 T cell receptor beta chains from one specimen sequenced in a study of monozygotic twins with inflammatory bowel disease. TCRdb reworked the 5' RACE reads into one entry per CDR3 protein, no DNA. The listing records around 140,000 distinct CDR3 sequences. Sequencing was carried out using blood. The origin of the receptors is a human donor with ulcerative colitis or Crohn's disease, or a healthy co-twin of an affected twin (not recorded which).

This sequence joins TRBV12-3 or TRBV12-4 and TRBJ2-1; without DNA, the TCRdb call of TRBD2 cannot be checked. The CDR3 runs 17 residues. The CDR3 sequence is CASTLRGLSGGYNEQFF.

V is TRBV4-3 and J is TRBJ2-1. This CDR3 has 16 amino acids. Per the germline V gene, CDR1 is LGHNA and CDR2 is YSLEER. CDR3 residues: CASTRMAGGTYNEQFF.

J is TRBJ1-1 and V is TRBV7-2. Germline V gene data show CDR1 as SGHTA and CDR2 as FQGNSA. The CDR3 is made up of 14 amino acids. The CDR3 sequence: CASSSRRRNTEAFF. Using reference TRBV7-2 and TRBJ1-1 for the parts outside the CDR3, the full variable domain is GAGVSQSPSNKVTEKGKDVELRCDPISGHTALYWYRQSLGQGLEFLIYFQGNSAPDKSGLPSDRFSAERTGGSVSTLTIQRTQQEDSAVYLCASSSRRRNTEAFFGQGTRLTVV.

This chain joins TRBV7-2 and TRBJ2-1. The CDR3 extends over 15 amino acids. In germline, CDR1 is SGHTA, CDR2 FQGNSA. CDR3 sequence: CASSLAGERYNEQFF.

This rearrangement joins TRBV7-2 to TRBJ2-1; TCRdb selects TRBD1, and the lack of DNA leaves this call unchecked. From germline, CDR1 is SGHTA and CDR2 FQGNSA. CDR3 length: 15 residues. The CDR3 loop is CASSSRQISYNEQFF.

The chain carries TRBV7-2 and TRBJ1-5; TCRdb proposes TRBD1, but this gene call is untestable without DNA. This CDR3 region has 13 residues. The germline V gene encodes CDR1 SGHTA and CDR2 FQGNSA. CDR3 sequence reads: CASSWGYNQPQHF.

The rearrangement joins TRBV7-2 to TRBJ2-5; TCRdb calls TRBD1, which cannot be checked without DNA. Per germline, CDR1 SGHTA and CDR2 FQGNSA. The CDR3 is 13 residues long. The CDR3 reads CASEGRVGETQYF.

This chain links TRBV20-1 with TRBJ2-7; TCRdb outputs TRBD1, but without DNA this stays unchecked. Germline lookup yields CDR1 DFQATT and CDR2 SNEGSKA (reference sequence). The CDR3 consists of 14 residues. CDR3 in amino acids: CSARGQGAPYEQYF.

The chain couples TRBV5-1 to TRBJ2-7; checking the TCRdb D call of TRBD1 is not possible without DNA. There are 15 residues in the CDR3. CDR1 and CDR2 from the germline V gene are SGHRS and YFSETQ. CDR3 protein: CASSWTGGTSYEQYF.

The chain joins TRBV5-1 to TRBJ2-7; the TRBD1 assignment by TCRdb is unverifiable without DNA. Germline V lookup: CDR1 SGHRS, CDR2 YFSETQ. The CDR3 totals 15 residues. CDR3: CASTLAGQGMNEQYF.

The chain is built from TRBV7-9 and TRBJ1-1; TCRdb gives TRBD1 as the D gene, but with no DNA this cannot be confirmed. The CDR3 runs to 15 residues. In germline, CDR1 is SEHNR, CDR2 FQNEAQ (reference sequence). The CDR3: CASSFSPGGTGRAFF.

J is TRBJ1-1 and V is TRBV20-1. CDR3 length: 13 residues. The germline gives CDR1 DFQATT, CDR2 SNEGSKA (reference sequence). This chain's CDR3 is CSAGTSTNTEAFF.